This TCR beta chain was sequenced for a study of blood T cell repertoires in COVID-19 (dated by TCRdb to the early 2020s). A note on the overall study: Collaborator samples came from the United States, Italy and Spain and covered acute and convalescent phases of COVID-19. The prospective study material was composed of cDNA or gDNA derived from T cells, B-cell-depleted T cells, or PBMCs. The dataset comprised deeply sampled blood TCRbeta repertoires from subjects exposed to, actively infected with, or recovered from COVID-19. A freely available public database, intended as a resource for researchers studying the immune response to SARS-CoV-2, is where the repertoires were released. The samples were drawn from two sources: the first 160 participants of the ongoing ImmuneRACE study, and 950 to 1,500 subjects contributed by 6 global collaborators. The sample metadata nearly always contained a de-identified subject ID, COVID-19 status, age in years and sex. Where available, HLA class I and class II types were taken from metadata supplied by the sample provider and were not determined by assay-based typing.

TCRbeta CDR3 regions were amplified from genomic DNA using the immunoSEQ Assay, a bias-controlled multiplex PCR. As for the authors' bioinformatics: The number of nucleated cells in each sample was estimated by amplification of reference gene primers within the assay. To quantify the absolute abundance of each unique TCRbeta CDR3 rearrangement, sequence reads were collapsed and filtered. Productive Simpson clonality was computed per sample as the square root of Simpson's diversity index over productive rearrangements. In its TCRdb copy, this immuneACCESS table keeps in-frame sequences only and misses some clones. Where compared with another copy, unresolved V genes explain less than half of these, and the others have no known cause. D and trimming come from the DNA, and the V and J calls and clone size come from that table. The sample table records around 260,000 clones; about 90% of these occur just once. Jointly, the top ten make up 2% to 2.5% of the sample.

Concerning this clone itself: What antigen it recognizes has not been identified. An end of the junction does not agree with germline; a read error may underlie this.

General findings and caveats noted by the study authors: How much clinical and demographic metadata was included differed by source and by participant, and the metadata was provided uncurated.

Spanning cysteine to phenylalanine, the CDR3 consists of 17 amino acids. Left in the record is the CDR3 DNA by itself, 51 bases read in frame from the first base. The germline V gene (reference sequence) supplies CDR1 MNHEY and CDR2 SMNVEV. The collaborating institutions used their own protocols to collect whole blood in K2EDTA tubes. For TCRbeta analysis, collaborators shipped samples as frozen whole blood, isolated PBMCs, or DNA extracted from either of those sample types. This sequence uses TRBV27 and TRBJ2-7, with 12 central nucleotides matching TRBD2. Sequencing used peripheral blood. This receptor was taken from a woman between 45 and 65 years old with acute or convalescent COVID-19. The CDR3 region reads CAGSLKSLAGGSYEQYF. The DNA sequence is given as TGTGCCGGCAGTTTAAAGTCACTAGCGGGAGGTTCCTACGAGCAGTACTTC.